The source of this T cell receptor beta chain is a study of PD-1 blockade in classical Hodgkin lymphoma. This clone has only one observation. Its target is not known. Regarding the study as a whole: Patients with a complete response exhibited baseline diversity comparable to newly diagnosed patients. Repertoire differences lack defined causes, possibly disease activity or prior therapy.

The time point denotes: cycle 4 day 1 (C4D1), after about 6 weeks of nivolumab. All trial patients relapsed after autologous stem cell transplantation. V trimming: 1 base; J trimming: 8 bases; junction bases outside the gene matches: 8. Germline-derived CDR1 and CDR2 are ENHRY and SYGVKD. CDR3 size: 16 residues. Using immunoSEQ multiplex PCR, the repertoire was profiled, and TCRdb retains in-frame clones only, with some absent. Among around 20,000 clones listed, around 70% were seen once. The chain recombines TRBV10-3 with TRBJ2-1; 10 bases align to TRBD2. Material: peripheral blood mononuclear cells (PBMCs), obtained before the fourth cycle of nivolumab. The source is a human donor with classical Hodgkin lymphoma. Here the CDR3 DNA reads TGTGCCATCAGTGAGTTAGCGGGGGGCCTTTTGGATGAGCAGTTCTTC. It codes for CAISELAGGLLDEQFF.